Below, 11 T cell receptor beta chains from the same sample are listed, as sequenced in a study of blood T cell repertoires in COVID-19 (TCRdb year 2020). The method was the immunoSEQ multiplex PCR assay. TCRdb holds this immuneACCESS table with in-frame rearrangements only. Some clones are missing; in checked studies, unresolved V genes explain under half, and the rest has no known cause. The sample records about 170,000 clones, 83% of which are singletons. The top ten clones comprise about 2% of the sample. Sequencing input: peripheral blood. The source of these receptors is an elderly woman with acute or convalescent COVID-19.

Comment on this clone: Its ends do not fully match the called genes, so a read error is possible. The rearrangement joins TRBV7-7 to TRBJ1-1, with D perhaps TRBD1 (6 bases). Germline V CDR1 and CDR2: SSHAT, FNYEAQ (reference sequence). CDR3 length: 18 amino acids. The chain's CDR3 is CASSLAGAPGQVNTEAFF. Here the CDR3 DNA reads TGTGCTAGCAGCTTAGCGGGGGCGCCAGGGCAAGTGAACACTGAAGCTTTCTTT.

The sample holds many counts of this clone. The chain has TRBV7-7 and TRBJ2-5; 11 bases fit TRBD2. The CDR3 runs to 17 residues. Trimming removed 5 bases from V and 0 bases from J; junction bases left unmatched: 8. In germline, CDR1 is SSHAT, CDR2 FNYEAQ (reference sequence). The CDR3 reads CASSRLAGGQYQETQYF. Written as DNA, the CDR3 is TGTGCCAGCAGCCGGCTAGCGGGAGGACAGTACCAAGAGACCCAGTACTTC.

There are a few counts of this clone. The rearrangement joins TRBV25-1 to TRBJ1-4, with TRBD1 identical over 7 bases. V gave up 6 bases and J gave up 6 bases; unmatched junction bases: 4. CDR3 length: 13 amino acids. The V gene's germline CDR1 is MGHDK and CDR2 SYGVNS. The CDR3 DNA follows: TGTGCCAGCAGGCAGGGGGATCATGAAAAACTGTTTTTT. This translates into CASRQGDHEKLFF.

The chain couples TRBV6-1 to TRBJ2-7; D might be TRBD2 (5 bases). The CDR3 totals 16 residues. Germline lookup yields CDR1 MNHNS and CDR2 SASEGT. The germline V and J ends were trimmed by 2 bases and 0 bases, with 14 bases remaining between them. The DNA for the CDR3 is TGTGCCAGCAGTGAAAGGAGGTCTAGCTCCTCCTACGAGCAGTACTTC. As protein: CASSERRSSSSYEQYF.

V gene TRBV9 combines with J gene TRBJ2-3; 9 bases are a match to TRBD2. Unmatched junction bases numbered 3, after V lost 2 bases and J lost 2 bases. Germline CDR1 SGDLS, CDR2 YYNGEE. The CDR3 is 15 residues long. CDR3 nucleotide sequence: TGTGCCAGCAGCGTGACTAGCGGAACCACAGATACGCAGTATTTT. Protein product: CASSVTSGTTDTQYF.

A few counts support this clone. The chain employs TRBV27 and TRBJ2-3; 7 bases line up with TRBD2. The trim removed 3 bases at V and 8 bases at J, leaving 8 bases unmatched. CDR1 MNHEY and CDR2 SMNVEV come from the germline V gene (reference sequence). The CDR3 has 14 amino acids. The CDR3 region has the DNA TGTGCCAGCAGTTTTGGGGGGGAGCAGGGTACGCAGTATTTT. Translated: CASSFGGEQGTQYF.

The chain has TRBV9 and TRBJ2-1; 8 bases line up with TRBD2. The CDR3 contains 20 residues. The V segment lost 4 bases and the J segment 0 bases; nucleotides outside the gene matches: 18. The germline V gene encodes CDR1 SGDLS and CDR2 YYNGEE. The CDR3 coding sequence is TGTGCCAGCAGCCTCGGAGGGGGACTAGGGCGTAGCGCCTCCTACAATGAGCAGTTCTTC. It encodes CASSLGGGLGRSASYNEQFF.

This chain links TRBV25-1 with TRBJ2-3; no clear D gene. The CDR3 loop spans 15 amino acids. The V gene lost 0 bases and the J gene lost 4 bases, with 11 bases spanning the gap. Germline values: CDR1 MGHDK, CDR2 SYGVNS. The DNA for the CDR3 is TGTGCCAGCAGTGAATATTCCGGGTTGCCAGATACGCAGTATTTT. Protein sequence: CASSEYSGLPDTQYF.

The chain combines TRBV6-5 with TRBJ1-6; 8 bases align to TRBD1. Germline V gene lookup returns CDR1 MNHEY and CDR2 SVGAGI. The CDR3 spans 15 residues. Unmatched junction bases numbered 5, after V lost 6 bases and J lost 4 bases. The CDR3 loop is CASRPGQAYNSPLHF. The DNA of the CDR3 is TGTGCCAGCAGACCGGGACAGGCATATAATTCACCCCTCCACTTT.

V and J are TRBV5-4 and TRBJ2-7; D is possibly TRBD2 (6 bases). The CDR3 sequence is 15 residues long. Trimming shortened V by 2 bases and J by 3 bases, and 15 bases separated the two germline ends. Per the germline V gene, CDR1 is SGHNT and CDR2 is YYREEE (reference sequence). CDR3 sequence reads: CASSFGASDNYEQYF. The CDR3 bases are TGTGCCAGCAGCTTCGGGGCTAGCGACAACTACGAGCAGTACTTC. Drawing the rest from reference TRBV5-4 and TRBJ2-7, the complete variable domain is ETGVTQSPTHLIKTRGQQVTLRCSSQSGHNTVSWYQQALGQGPQFIFQYYREEENGRGNFPPRFSGLQFPNYSSELNVNALELDDSALYLCASSFGASDNYEQYFGPGTRLTVT.

The rearrangement uses TRBV7-8 and TRBJ1-6; the match to TRBD1 covers 9 bases. The germline V gene has CDR1 SGHVS and CDR2 FQNEAQ. This CDR3 is 18 amino acids long. V was pared by 4 bases and J by 1 base, with 8 bases of the junction left unmatched. CDR3 residues: CASSWTRDRESYNSPLHF. DNA of the CDR3: TGTGCCAGCAGCTGGACACGGGACAGGGAGTCCTATAATTCACCCCTCCACTTT.